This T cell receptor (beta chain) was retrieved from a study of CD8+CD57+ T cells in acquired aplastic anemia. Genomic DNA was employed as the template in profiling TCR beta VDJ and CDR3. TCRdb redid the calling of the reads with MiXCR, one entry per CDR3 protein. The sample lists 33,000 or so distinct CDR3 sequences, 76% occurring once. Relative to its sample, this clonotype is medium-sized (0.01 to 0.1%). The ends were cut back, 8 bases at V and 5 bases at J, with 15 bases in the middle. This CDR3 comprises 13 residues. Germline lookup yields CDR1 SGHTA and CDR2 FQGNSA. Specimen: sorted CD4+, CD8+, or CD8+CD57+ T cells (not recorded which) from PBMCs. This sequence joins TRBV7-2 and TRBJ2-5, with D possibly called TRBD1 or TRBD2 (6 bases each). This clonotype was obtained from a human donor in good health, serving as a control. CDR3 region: CASGKGGRETQYF. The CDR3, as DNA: TGTGCCAGCGGCAAGGGGGGCCGGGAGACCCAGTACTTC.